The 15 T cell receptor beta chains below were found in one sample sequenced in a study of OX40 agonist ivuxolimab in advanced cancers. The repertoire was sequenced with immunoSEQ multiplex PCR; TCRdb's copy has only in-frame clones and lacks some. The sample consists of approximately 70,000 clones, approximately 78% of them appearing once. Sequenced material: CD4+ or CD8+ T cells sorted from blood, taken in a trial of the OX40 agonist ivuxolimab. These receptor sequences come from an adult with an advanced solid tumor such as melanoma, head and neck, liver or kidney cancer.

This clone was observed a few times. The chain recombines TRBV28 with TRBJ1-3; D may be TRBD1 (5 bases). The V gene lost 2 bases and the J gene lost 0 bases, with 8 bases spanning the gap. The germline V gene has CDR1 MDHEN and CDR2 SYDVKM. This CDR3 comprises 15 residues. The CDR3 nucleotides are TGTGCCAGCAGTTTACTGACAGTCTCTGGAAACACCATATATTTT. Residues: CASSLLTVSGNTIYF.

This rearrangement joins TRBV5-1 to TRBJ2-3, with unresolved D. The CDR3 runs 16 residues. Germline CDR1 reads SGHRS; CDR2 reads YFSETQ. Trimming pared 0 bases from V and 1 base from J, leaving 12 bases between. The CDR3 DNA sequence: TGCGCCAGCAGCTTGGGTGGGTCCGCCCGCACAGATACGCAGTATTTT. It encodes CASSLGGSARTDTQYF.

The chain is built from TRBV6-6 and TRBJ2-2; possibly TRBD2 for D (5 bases). Trimming left V 7 bases short and J 6 bases short, with 18 bases between. The CDR3 has 15 residues. The germline gives CDR1 MNHNY, CDR2 SVGAGI (reference sequence). The CDR3 DNA follows: TGTGCCAGCACCCAGGAGGCAGTTTCATCCGGGGAGCTGTTTTTT. Amino acids: CASTQEAVSSGELFF.

The V gene is TRBV4-1, the J gene TRBJ2-3, with TRBD2 as a possible D gene (6 bases). Trimming pared 3 bases from V and 1 base from J, leaving 20 bases between. The CDR3 extends over 18 amino acids. Germline values: CDR1 MGHRA, CDR2 YSYEKL. The chain's CDR3 is CASSQYITGGDRTDTQYF. CDR3 nucleotides: TGCGCCAGCAGCCAGTACATAACGGGCGGGGACCGCACAGATACGCAGTATTTT.

V usage is TRBV30 and J usage is TRBJ1-1; no clear D. Deletions cut 0 bases from V and 8 bases from J, with 7 bases between. CDR1 is GTSNPN and CDR2 is SVGIG in the germline V gene (reference sequence). The CDR3 is 11 residues long. CDR3 sequence (DNA): TGTGCCTGGAGTGTATCGGCCGAAGCTTTCTTT. Encoded protein: CAWSVSAEAFF.

The V call is TRBV28, the J call TRBJ1-1, with TRBD1 as a possible D gene (6 bases). Trimming left V 3 bases short and J 5 bases short, with 13 bases between. The germline V gene has CDR1 MDHEN and CDR2 SYDVKM. This CDR3 has 14 residues. CDR3 sequence: CASSFLGTGTEAFF. DNA of the CDR3: TGTGCCAGCAGTTTCTTAGGTACAGGGACTGAAGCTTTCTTT. The variable domain in full, with the rest retrieved from reference TRBV28 and TRBJ1-1, is DVKVTQSSRYLVKRTGEKVFLECVQDMDHENMFWYRQDPGLGLRLIYFSYDVKMKEKGDIPEGYSVSREKKERFSLILESASTNQTSMYLCASSFLGTGTEAFFGQGTRLTVV.

V gene TRBV10-2 combines with J gene TRBJ2-4; 7 bases fit TRBD1. The CDR3 covers 16 residues. Germline-derived CDR1 and CDR2 are WSHSY and SAAADI. Unmatched junction bases numbered 9, after V lost 3 bases and J lost 4 bases. CDR3 sequence reads: CASSEGGRDLKNIQYF. The CDR3 DNA is TGCGCCAGCAGTGAAGGGGGCAGGGACCTAAAAAACATTCAGTACTTC.

This clone appeared a few times. The chain is built from TRBV13 and TRBJ2-6; D gene unclear. From germline, CDR1 is PRHDT and CDR2 FYEKMQ (reference sequence). The CDR3 runs 16 residues. The V gene lost 5 bases and the J gene lost 0 bases, with 11 bases spanning the gap. In DNA, the CDR3 is TGTGCCAGCAGCGGTATGACTGGCTCTGGGGCCAACGTCCTGACTTTC. This codes for CASSGMTGSGANVLTF. Together with reference TRBV13 and TRBJ2-6, the CDR3 gives the full variable domain: AAGVIQSPRHLIKEKRETATLKCYPIPRHDTVYWYQQGPGQDPQFLISFYEKMQSDKGSIPDRFSAQQFSDYHSELNMSSLELGDSALYFCASSGMTGSGANVLTFGAGSRLTVL.

V is TRBV9 and J is TRBJ2-7; 8 bases match TRBD1. Germline-derived CDR1 and CDR2 are SGDLS and YYNGEE. The trim removed 0 bases at V and 1 base at J, leaving 3 bases unmatched. The CDR3 contains 15 residues. CDR3 in amino acids: CASSVAGGRSYEQYF. CDR3 DNA: TGTGCCAGCAGCGTAGCAGGGGGCCGGTCCTACGAGCAGTACTTC.

V gene TRBV6-6 combines with J gene TRBJ1-5, with D possibly matching TRBD1 (6 bases). CDR3 length: 14 amino acids. Germline loops: CDR1 MNHNY, CDR2 SVGAGI (reference sequence). V lost 5 bases, J lost 3 bases, and 11 bases lay in between. DNA of the CDR3: TGTGCCAGCAGTAGTGACAGGTCCAATCAGCCCCAGCATTTT. This encodes CASSSDRSNQPQHF.

V is TRBV5-4 and J is TRBJ2-7; no clear D gene. The CDR3 extends over 11 amino acids. Germline V lookup: CDR1 SGHNT, CDR2 YYREEE (reference sequence). Trimming removed 0 bases at V and 6 bases at J, with 4 bases between. The CDR3 loop is CASSLGREQYV. DNA for the CDR3: TGTGCCAGCAGCTTGGGGCGCGAGCAGTACGTC.

This clone was observed a handful of times. The chain is built from TRBV12-5 and TRBJ2-1; a possible D gene is TRBD2 (5 bases). Trimming left V 1 base short and J 4 bases short, with 11 bases between. The germline V gene has CDR1 LGHNT and CDR2 FRNRAP. CDR3 length: 15 amino acids. The CDR3 is CASGLGLAGYNEQFF. In nucleotides, the CDR3 is TGTGCTAGTGGTTTGGGGCTAGCTGGATACAATGAGCAGTTCTTC.

This chain links TRBV7-2 with TRBJ2-1, with 9 bases matching TRBD2. This CDR3 comprises 17 residues. Trimming took 2 bases from V and 4 from J; bases not matched to a gene: 9. In germline, CDR1 is SGHTA, CDR2 FQGNSA. The CDR3 DNA reads as TGTGCCAGCAGCTTACTAGCGGGGAACCCCACTTACAATGAGCAGTTCTTC. Protein product: CASSLLAGNPTYNEQFF.

A few counts support this clone. J is TRBJ1-6 and V is TRBV6-1; D call uncertain. The germline V gene has CDR1 MNHNS and CDR2 SASEGT. The CDR3 totals 16 residues. V was trimmed by 4 bases and J by 3 bases, leaving 13 bases between them. The CDR3 bases are TGTGCCAGCAGTGGCTGGGGAGACAACTATAATTCACCCCTCCACTTT. Protein: CASSGWGDNYNSPLHF.

The chain combines TRBV5-1 with TRBJ2-1; 15 bases line up with TRBD2. The ends lost 4 bases at V and 3 bases at J; junction bases unmatched: 5. The CDR3 is made up of 17 amino acids. Germline V gene data show CDR1 as SGHRS and CDR2 as YFSETQ. The CDR3 sequence is CASSRGLAGGLYNEQFF. In nucleotides, the CDR3 is TGCGCCAGCAGCAGGGGACTAGCGGGAGGCCTCTACAATGAGCAGTTCTTC. The full variable domain, with the rest looked up from reference TRBV5-1 and TRBJ2-1, is KAGVTQTPRYLIKTRGQQVTLSCSPISGHRSVSWYQQTPGQGLQFLFEYFSETQRNKGNFPGRFSGRQFSNSRSEMNVSTLELGDSALYLCASSRGLAGGLYNEQFFGPGTRLTVL.